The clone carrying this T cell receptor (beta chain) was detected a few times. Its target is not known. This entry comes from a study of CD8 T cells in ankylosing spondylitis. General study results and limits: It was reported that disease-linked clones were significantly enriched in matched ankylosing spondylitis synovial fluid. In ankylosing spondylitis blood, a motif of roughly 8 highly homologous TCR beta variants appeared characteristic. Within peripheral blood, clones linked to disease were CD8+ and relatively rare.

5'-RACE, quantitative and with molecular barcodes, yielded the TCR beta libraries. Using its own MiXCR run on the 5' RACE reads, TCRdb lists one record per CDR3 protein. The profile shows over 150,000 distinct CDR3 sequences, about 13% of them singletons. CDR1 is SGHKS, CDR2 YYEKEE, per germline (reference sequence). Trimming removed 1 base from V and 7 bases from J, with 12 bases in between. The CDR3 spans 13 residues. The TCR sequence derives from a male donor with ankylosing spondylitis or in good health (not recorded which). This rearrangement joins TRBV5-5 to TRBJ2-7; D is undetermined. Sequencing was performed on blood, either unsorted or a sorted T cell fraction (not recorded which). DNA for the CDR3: TGTGCCAGCAGCTTGACGTGGCGGCAGGAGCAGTACTTC. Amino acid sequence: CASSLTWRQEQYF.